A selection of T cell receptor beta chains follows, all from one sample in a study of T cells in Graves' hyperthyroidism and ophthalmopathy. TCRdb recomputed calls from the multiplex PCR reads with MiXCR, one row per CDR3 protein. The data contain under 450,000 distinct CDR3 sequences, about 13% of them singletons. Sequenced input: blood. Receptor source: a man aged 25 to 45 with Graves' hyperthyroidism that later progressed to Graves' ophthalmopathy. Each CDR3 is given with its conserved first and last residue. Fields, in order: clone size, V gene, J gene, D gene, CDR3 protein, CDR3 DNA. A D gene is named only where the DNA matches it firmly. Some rows mark clone size as missing; the rest say once, few, many or name a class of expanded clone.

>many|TRBV28|TRBJ1-5|TRBD1
CASRPRTGDWNQPQHF
TGTGCCAGCAGACCCAGGACAGGGGACTGGAATCAGCCCCAGCATTTT
>-|TRBV19|TRBJ1-2|TRBD1
CASSIGTGTYGYTF
TGTGCCAGTAGTATTGGGACAGGGACCTATGGCTACACCTTC
>many|TRBV7-8|TRBJ2-3|-
CASSLRASLTDTQYF
TGTGCCAGCAGCTTAAGGGCATCCCTCACAGATACGCAGTATTTT
>-|TRBV4-1|TRBJ2-5|TRBD2
CASSGLAGVQETQYF
TGCGCCAGCAGCGGACTAGCGGGGGTACAAGAGACCCAGTACTTC
>many|TRBV5-1|TRBJ2-7|-
CASSLRRENNEQYF
TGCGCCAGCAGCTTACGGAGGGAAAACAACGAGCAGTACTTC
>-|TRBV27|TRBJ2-4|-
CASSSYRDRNIQYF
TGTGCCAGCAGTTCATACCGGGACCGAAACATTCAGTACTTC
>many|TRBV7-2|TRBJ2-7|-
CASSSRATYEQYF
TGTGCCAGCAGCAGCCGGGCAACCTACGAGCAGTACTTC
>-|TRBV5-5|TRBJ2-1|-
CASSPWGNEQFF
TGTGCCAGCAGCCCGTGGGGGAATGAGCAGTTCTTC
>few|TRBV18|TRBJ1-1|-
CASSPFEGLDEAFF
TGTGCCAGCTCACCCTTCGAGGGATTGGATGAAGCTTTCTTT
>few|TRBV28|TRBJ1-2|-
CASTPPRGAGGYTF
TGTGCCAGCACCCCTCCCCGGGGGGCAGGTGGCTACACCTTC
>once|TRBV25-1|TRBJ2-1|-
CASSGYREQFF
TGTGCCAGCTCAGGGTACCGGGAGCAGTTCTTC
>many|TRBV2|TRBJ1-5|-
CASHPSGGGDNQPQHF
TGTGCCAGCCATCCCTCGGGGGGAGGAGACAATCAGCCCCAGCATTTT
>many|TRBV27|TRBJ2-1|-
CASSGPPALGYNEQFF
TGTGCCAGCAGTGGTCCTCCGGCCTTGGGCTACAATGAGCAGTTCTTC
>many|TRBV5-1|TRBJ1-2|TRBD1
CASSLDGQDYGYTF
TGCGCCAGCAGCTTGGACGGACAGGATTATGGCTACACCTTC
>few|TRBV6-1|TRBJ1-6|-
CASNSRDIYNSPLHF
TGTGCCAGCAATTCCCGGGACATCTATAATTCACCCCTCCACTTT
>many|TRBV5-1|TRBJ1-1|-
CASSSRSGLNTEAFF
TGCGCCAGCAGCTCCCGGTCGGGGCTGAACACTGAAGCTTTCTTT
>-|TRBV11-2|TRBJ2-1|-
CASSSADSHNEQFF
TGTGCCAGCAGCTCTGCAGACAGTCACAATGAGCAGTTCTTC
>once|TRBV10-3|TRBJ1-1|-
CAIAEQGRGTEAFF
TGTGCCATCGCCGAGCAGGGGCGAGGCACTGAAGCTTTCTTT
>few|TRBV27|TRBJ2-7|TRBD2
CASSFASGPYEQYF
TGTGCCAGCAGCTTCGCTAGCGGCCCGTACGAGCAGTACTTC
>-|TRBV19|TRBJ2-2|-
CASSTLWRDSGGTGELFF
TGTGCCAGTAGTACTCTCTGGAGGGACAGTGGAGGTACCGGGGAGCTGTTTTTT
>few|TRBV7-6|TRBJ2-1|-
CASSLNSGNEQFF
TGTGCCAGCAGCTTAAACTCAGGCAATGAGCAGTTCTTC
>few|TRBV3-1|TRBJ2-2|-
CAGSQKSAHGELFF
TGTGCCGGCAGCCAAAAGTCTGCCCACGGGGAGCTGTTTTTT